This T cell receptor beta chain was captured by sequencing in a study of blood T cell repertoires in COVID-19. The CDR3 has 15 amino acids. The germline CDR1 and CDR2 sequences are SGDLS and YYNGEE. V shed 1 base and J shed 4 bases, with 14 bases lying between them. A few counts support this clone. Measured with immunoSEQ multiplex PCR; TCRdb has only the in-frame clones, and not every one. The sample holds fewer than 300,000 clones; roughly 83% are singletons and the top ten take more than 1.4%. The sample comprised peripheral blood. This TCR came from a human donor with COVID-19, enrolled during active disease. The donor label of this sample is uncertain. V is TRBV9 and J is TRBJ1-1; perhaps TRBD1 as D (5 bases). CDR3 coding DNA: TGTGCCAGCAGCGTACTTCCCCAGGGCGGCACTGAAGCTTTCTTT. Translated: CASSVLPQGGTEAFF.